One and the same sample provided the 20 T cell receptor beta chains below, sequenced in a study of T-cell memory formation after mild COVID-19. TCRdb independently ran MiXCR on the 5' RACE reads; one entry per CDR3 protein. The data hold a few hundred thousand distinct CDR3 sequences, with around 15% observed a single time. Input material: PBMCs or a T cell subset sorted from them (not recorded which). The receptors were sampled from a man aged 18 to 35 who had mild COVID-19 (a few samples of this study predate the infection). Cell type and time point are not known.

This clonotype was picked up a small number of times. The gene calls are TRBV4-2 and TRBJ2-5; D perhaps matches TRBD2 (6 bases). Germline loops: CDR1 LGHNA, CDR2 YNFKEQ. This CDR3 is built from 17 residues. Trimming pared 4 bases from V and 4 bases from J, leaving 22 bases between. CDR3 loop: CASSRIPGGGVAETQYF. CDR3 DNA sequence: TGTGCCAGCAGCCGAATTCCGGGCGGCGGGGTCGCAGAGACCCAGTACTTC.

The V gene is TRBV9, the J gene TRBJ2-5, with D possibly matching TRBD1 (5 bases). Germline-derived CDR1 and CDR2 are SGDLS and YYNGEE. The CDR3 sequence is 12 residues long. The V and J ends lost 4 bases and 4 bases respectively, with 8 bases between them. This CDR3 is CASSHDRETQYF. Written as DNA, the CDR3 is TGTGCCAGCAGCCACGACAGAGAGACCCAGTACTTC.

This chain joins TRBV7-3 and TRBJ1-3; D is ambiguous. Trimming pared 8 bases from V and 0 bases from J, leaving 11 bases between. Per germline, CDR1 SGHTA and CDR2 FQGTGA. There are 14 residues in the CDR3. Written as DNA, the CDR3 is TGTGCCAGCGTAAGGAGTGTCTCTGGAAACACCATATATTTT. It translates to CASVRSVSGNTIYF.

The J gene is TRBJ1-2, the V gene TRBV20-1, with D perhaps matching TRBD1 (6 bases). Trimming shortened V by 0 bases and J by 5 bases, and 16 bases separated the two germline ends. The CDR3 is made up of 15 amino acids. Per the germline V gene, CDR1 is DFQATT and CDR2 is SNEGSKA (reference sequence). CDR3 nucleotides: TGCAGTGCTAGAGATCCAATACAGGGATCGTATGGCTACACCTTC. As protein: CSARDPIQGSYGYTF.

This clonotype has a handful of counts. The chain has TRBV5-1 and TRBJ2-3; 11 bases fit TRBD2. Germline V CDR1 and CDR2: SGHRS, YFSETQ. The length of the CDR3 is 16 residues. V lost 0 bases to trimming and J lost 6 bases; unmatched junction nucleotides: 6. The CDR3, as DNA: TGCGCCAGCAGCTTGGCACTAGCGGGGGTCAGGGATACGCAGTATTTT. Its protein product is CASSLALAGVRDTQYF.

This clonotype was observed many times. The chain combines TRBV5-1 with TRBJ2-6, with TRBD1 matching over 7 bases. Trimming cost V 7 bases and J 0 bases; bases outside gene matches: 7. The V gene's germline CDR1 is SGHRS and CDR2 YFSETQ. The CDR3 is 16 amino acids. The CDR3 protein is CASDRDGTSGANVLTF. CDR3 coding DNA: TGCGCCAGCGACAGGGACGGGACCTCTGGGGCCAACGTCCTGACTTTC.

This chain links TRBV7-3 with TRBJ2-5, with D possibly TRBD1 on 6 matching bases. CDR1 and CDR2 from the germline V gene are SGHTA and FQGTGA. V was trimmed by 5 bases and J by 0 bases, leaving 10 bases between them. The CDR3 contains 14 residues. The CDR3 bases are TGTGCCAGCAGCCTACAGGGCCACCAAGAGACCCAGTACTTC. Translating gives CASSLQGHQETQYF.

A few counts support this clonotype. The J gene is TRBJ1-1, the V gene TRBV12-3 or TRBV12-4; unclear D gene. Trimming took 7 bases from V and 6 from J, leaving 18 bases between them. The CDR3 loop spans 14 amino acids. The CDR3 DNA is TGTGCCAGCACCGGAAGGCGACGTTCCCCTGAAGCTTTCTTT. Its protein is CASTGRRRSPEAFF.

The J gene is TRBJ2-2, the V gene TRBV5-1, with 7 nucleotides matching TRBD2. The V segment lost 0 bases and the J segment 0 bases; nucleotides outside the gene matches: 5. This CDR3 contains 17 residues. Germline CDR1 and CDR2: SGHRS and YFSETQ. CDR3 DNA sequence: TGCGCCAGCAGCTTGGGGTCTAGCGGATCGAACACCGGGGAGCTGTTTTTT. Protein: CASSLGSSGSNTGELFF.

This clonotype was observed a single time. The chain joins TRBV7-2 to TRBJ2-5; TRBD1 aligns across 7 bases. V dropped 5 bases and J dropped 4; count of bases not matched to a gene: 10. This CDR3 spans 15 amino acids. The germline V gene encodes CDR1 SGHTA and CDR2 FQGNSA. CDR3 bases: TGTGCCAGCAGCGCCCGGACAGGACGGTCAGAGACCCAGTACTTC. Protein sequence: CASSARTGRSETQYF.

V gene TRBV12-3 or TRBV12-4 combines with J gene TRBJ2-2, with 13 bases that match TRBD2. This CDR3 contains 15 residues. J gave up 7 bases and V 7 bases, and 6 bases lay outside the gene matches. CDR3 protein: CASTLGTSGVGELFF. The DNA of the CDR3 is TGTGCCAGCACCCTAGGGACTAGCGGGGTCGGGGAGCTGTTTTTT.

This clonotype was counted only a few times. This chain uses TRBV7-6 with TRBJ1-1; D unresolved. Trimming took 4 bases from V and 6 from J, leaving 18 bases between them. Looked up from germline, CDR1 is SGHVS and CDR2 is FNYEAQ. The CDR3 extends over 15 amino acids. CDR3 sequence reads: CASSSWTRGSPEAFF. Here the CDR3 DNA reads TGTGCCAGCAGCTCATGGACGCGGGGATCCCCTGAAGCTTTCTTT.

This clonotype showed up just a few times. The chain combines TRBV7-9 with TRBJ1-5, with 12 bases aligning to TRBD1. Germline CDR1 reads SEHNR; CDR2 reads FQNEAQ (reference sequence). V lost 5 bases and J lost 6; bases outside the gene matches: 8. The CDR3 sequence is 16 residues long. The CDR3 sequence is CASSTGQGAAGQPQHF. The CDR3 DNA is TGTGCCAGCAGCACGGGACAGGGGGCTGCGGGTCAGCCCCAGCATTTT.

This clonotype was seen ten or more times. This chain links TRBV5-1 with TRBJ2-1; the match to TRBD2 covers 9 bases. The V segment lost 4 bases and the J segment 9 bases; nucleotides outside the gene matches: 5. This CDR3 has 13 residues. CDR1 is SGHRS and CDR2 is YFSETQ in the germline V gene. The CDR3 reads CASSLTSGVEQFF. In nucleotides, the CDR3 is TGCGCCAGCAGCCTGACTAGCGGCGTTGAGCAGTTCTTC.

CDR3 DNA: TGTGCCAGCAGTTTGCGGACTAGGGAGCTCCACTTT. It codes for CASSLRTRELHF. This sequence joins TRBV12-3 or TRBV12-4 and TRBJ1-6; unclear D gene. V lost 3 bases and J lost 16, with 13 bases in between. There are 12 residues in the CDR3.

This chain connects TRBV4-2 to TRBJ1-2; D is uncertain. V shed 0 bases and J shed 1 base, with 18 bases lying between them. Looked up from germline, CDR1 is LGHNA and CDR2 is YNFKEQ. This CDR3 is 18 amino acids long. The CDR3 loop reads CASSQDLGVLTINYGYTF. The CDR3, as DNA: TGTGCCAGCAGCCAAGATTTGGGTGTCCTAACCATTAACTATGGCTACACCTTC.

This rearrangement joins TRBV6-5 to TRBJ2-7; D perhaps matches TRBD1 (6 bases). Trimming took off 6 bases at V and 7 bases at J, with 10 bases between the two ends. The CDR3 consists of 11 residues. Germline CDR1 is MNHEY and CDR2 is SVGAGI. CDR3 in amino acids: CASSAGQEQYF. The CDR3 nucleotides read TGTGCCAGCAGCGCCGGACAGGAGCAGTACTTC.

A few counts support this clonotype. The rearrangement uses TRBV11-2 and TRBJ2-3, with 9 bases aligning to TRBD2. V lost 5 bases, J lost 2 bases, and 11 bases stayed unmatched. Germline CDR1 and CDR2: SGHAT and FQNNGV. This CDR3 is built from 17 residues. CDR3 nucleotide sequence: TGTGCCAGCAGCATTACATGGAGCGGGGGGTTCACAGATACGCAGTATTTT. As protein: CASSITWSGGFTDTQYF. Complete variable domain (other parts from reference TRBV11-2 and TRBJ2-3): EAGVAQSPRYKIIEKRQSVAFWCNPISGHATLYWYQQILGQGPKLLIQFQNNGVVDDSQLPKDRFSAERLKGVDSTLKIQPAKLEDSAVYLCASSITWSGGFTDTQYFGPGTRLTVL.

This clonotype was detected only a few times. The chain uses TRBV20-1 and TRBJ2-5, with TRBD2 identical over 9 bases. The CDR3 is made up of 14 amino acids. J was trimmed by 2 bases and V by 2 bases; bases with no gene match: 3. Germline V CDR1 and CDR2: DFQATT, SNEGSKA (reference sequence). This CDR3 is CSARLAGTQETQYF. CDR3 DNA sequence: TGCAGTGCTAGACTAGCGGGGACACAAGAGACCCAGTACTTC.

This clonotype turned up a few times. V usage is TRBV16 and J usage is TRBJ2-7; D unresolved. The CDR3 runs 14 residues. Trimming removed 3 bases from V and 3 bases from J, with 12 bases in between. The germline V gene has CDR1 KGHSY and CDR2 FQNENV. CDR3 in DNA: TGTGCCAGCAGCCACCTTCGGCCCGTCTACGAGCAGTACTTC. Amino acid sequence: CASSHLRPVYEQYF.